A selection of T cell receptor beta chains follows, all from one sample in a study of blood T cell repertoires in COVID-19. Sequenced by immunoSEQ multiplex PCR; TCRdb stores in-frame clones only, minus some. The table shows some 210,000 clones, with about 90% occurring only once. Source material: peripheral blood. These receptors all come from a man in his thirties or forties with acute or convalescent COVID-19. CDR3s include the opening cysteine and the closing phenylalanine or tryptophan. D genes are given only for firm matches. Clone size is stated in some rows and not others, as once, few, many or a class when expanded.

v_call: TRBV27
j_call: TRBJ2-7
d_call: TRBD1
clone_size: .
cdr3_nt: TGTGCCAGCAGTTTTCAGGACAGGTCCTCCTACGAGCAGTACTTC
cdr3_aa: CASSFQDRSSYEQYF

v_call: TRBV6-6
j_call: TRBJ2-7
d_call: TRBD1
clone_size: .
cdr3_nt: TGTGCCAGCAGCCCTAGGACAGGGGCGTACGAGCAGTACTTC
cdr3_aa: CASSPRTGAYEQYF

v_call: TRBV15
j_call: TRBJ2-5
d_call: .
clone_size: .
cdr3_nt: TGTGCCGCCCGGGCTAGCCTGGATCAAGAGACCCAGTACTTC
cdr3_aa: CAARASLDQETQYF

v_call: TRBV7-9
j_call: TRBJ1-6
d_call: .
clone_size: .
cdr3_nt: TGTGCCAGCAGTCCAGGGTTTTCCTATAATTCACCCCTCCACTTT
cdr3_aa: CASSPGFSYNSPLHF

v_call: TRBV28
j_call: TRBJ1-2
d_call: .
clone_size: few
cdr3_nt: TGTGCCAGCAGCGAACAGTACGATGACTATGGCTACACCTTC
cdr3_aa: CASSEQYDDYGYTF

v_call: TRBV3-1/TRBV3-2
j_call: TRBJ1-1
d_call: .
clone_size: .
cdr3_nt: TGTGCCAGCAGCCTCCATACAGTGGCCCAGAACACTGAAGCTTTCTTT
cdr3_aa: CASSLHTVAQNTEAFF

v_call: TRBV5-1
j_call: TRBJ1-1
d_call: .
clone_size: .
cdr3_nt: TGCGCCAGCAGCTTTCGAGGGCAGAACACTGAAGCTTTCTTT
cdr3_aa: CASSFRGQNTEAFF

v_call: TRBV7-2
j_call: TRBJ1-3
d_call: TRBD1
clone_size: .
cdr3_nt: TGTGCCAGCAGCCTTCGGACAGGGGCTGGAAACACCATATATTTT
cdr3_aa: CASSLRTGAGNTIYF

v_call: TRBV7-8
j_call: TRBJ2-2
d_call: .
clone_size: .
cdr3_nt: TGTGCCAGCAGCGCACTAAGTCGCCGGGAGCTGTTTTTT
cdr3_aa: CASSALSRRELFF

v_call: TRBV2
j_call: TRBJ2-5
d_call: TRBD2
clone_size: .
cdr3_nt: TGTGCCAGCAGGCTAGCGGGAGGGGAAGAGACCCAGTACTTC
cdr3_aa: CASRLAGGEETQYF

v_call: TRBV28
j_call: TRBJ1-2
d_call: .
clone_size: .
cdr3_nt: TGTGCCAGCAGTCCTCACCGGGGGTCTGGCTACACCTTC
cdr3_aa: CASSPHRGSGYTF

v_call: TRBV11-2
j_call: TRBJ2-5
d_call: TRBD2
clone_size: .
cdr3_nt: TGTGCCAGCAGCTTAGGAATAGCGGGAGGTGTCGAGACCCAGTACTTC
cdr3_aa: CASSLGIAGGVETQYF

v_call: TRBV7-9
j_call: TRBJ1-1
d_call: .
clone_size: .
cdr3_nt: TGTGCCAGCAGCCCGACACCTAACACTGAAGCTTTCTTT
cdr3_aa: CASSPTPNTEAFF